This is a list of T cell receptor beta chains from one sample in a study of blood T cell repertoires in COVID-19. The protocol was immunoSEQ multiplex PCR, while the TCRdb copy is restricted to in-frame clones and leaves out a portion. This table holds around 91,000 clones, around 85% found once. Sequenced sample: peripheral blood. All receptors derive from a human donor in a cohort sampled during active COVID-19. CDR3s include the opening cysteine and the closing phenylalanine or tryptophan.

v_gene,CDR3aa
TRBV7-2,CASSLNGGRAGGEQFF
TRBV7-6,CASSSGLGQGHTGELFF
TRBV30,CAWSVSVAQPQHF
TRBV7-2,CASSRYLEVLYNEQFF
TRBV19,CASSVVRGGSNTGELFF
TRBV5-1,CASRIAGDTQYF
TRBV18,CASSPLLTEAFF
TRBV6-2/TRBV6-3,CASSITPGLAATDTQYF
TRBV4-3,CASRLDRVDTGELFF
TRBV19,CASSSGGLSYEQYF
TRBV6-6,CASSNRDRASYEQYF
TRBV6-1,CASSEARDGYTF
TRBV2,CASRGDRGFLREKLFF
TRBV7-2,CASSLVTGRPYEQYF
TRBV6-6,CASSQGDRVNEQYF
TRBV5-4,CASSLGQGEGGYTF
TRBV10-3,CAIRPSGVRQTRNTEAFF
TRBV7-3,CASSLTGGSSTDTQYF
TRBV27,CASSPSEISYEQYF
TRBV4-1,CASSQVAQGNQPQHF
TRBV11-1,CASSKQGIGAFF
TRBV28,CASSSLAGVSYEQYF
TRBV7-9,CASSSRTGAGANVLTF
TRBV9,CASSARDWDYNEQFF
TRBV5-4,CASSRTSGRAAYEQYF
TRBV4-2,CASSQERGVTGELFF
TRBV4-1,CASSQEGTGATEAFF
TRBV11-1,CASSLLRTSSYDEQFF
TRBV10-3,CAIKGQGGDSYEQYF
TRBV9,CASSVAPRYTVDEQFF
TRBV9,CASSAEWRYAQYF
TRBV9,CASSLTAGVNYGYTF
TRBV4-2,CASSQEGGTYGYTF